The text below deals with one T cell receptor (beta chain). Its antigen is unknown. The source of the sample is a study of T cell responses to AZD1222 COVID-19 vaccine. Across the whole study: Doses given second, at about 4 or about 12 weeks, were pooled.

The V gene lost 6 bases and the J gene lost 6 bases, with 12 bases spanning the gap. There are 14 residues in the CDR3. Per germline, CDR1 SNHLY and CDR2 FYNNEI. Libraries were prepared by immunoSEQ multiplex PCR; TCRdb keeps only in-frame clonotypes and omits some of them. Among about 99,000 clones, roughly 85% were seen once, and the ten largest hold around 2.7%. The study's findings and limits: Donor demographics were predominantly white British with a female majority; clonal diversity may be underestimated.

The rearrangement joins TRBV2 to TRBJ1-6, with a possible D match to TRBD1 (5 bases). This material consisted of peripheral blood, taken on day 0 of AZD1222 vaccination. The TCR comes from an adult in good health. The CDR3 sequence is CASSPGRPNSPLHF. CDR3 bases: TGTGCCAGCAGCCCGGGACGCCCTAATTCACCCCTCCACTTT. The full variable domain, rest sourced from reference TRBV2 and TRBJ1-6, is EPEVTQTPSHQVTQMGQEVILRCVPISNHLYFYWYRQILGQKVEFLVSFYNNEISEKSEIFDDQFSVERPDGSNFTLKIRSTKLEDSAMYFCASSPGRPNSPLHFGNGTRLTVT.